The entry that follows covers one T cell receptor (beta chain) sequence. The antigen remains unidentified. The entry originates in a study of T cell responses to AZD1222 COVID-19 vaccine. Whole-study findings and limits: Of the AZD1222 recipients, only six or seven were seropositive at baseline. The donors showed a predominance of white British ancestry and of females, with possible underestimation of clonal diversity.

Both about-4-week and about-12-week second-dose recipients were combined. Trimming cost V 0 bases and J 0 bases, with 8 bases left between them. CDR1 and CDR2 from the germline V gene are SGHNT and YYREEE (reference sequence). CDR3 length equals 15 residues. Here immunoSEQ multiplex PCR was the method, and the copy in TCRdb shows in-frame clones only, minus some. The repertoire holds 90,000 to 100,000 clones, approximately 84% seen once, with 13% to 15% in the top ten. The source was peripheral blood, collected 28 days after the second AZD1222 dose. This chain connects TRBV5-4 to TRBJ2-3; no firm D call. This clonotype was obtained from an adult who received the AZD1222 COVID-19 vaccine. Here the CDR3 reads CASSLGTASTDTQYF. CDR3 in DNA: TGTGCCAGCAGCTTGGGTACAGCCAGCACAGATACGCAGTATTTT.